This TCR beta chain was recovered during a study of blood T cell repertoires in COVID-19. The germline V gene encodes CDR1 SGHRS and CDR2 YFSETQ. This CDR3 has 14 residues. V was pared by 4 bases and J by 7 bases, with 16 bases between. This clone came up once. Libraries were prepared by immunoSEQ multiplex PCR; TCRdb keeps only in-frame clonotypes and omits some of them. This table has 150,000 to 200,000 clones, approximately 90% appearing once. Sequenced: PBMCs or T cells enriched from blood (not recorded which). This clonotype was obtained from a woman aged 25-40 years who had recovered from COVID-19. V is TRBV5-1 and J is TRBJ2-3, with a tentative D call TRBD2 (6 bases). The CDR3 bases are TGCGCCAGCAGCCCCCGGGACTCACAGTATACGCAGTATTTT. Amino acids: CASSPRDSQYTQYF.